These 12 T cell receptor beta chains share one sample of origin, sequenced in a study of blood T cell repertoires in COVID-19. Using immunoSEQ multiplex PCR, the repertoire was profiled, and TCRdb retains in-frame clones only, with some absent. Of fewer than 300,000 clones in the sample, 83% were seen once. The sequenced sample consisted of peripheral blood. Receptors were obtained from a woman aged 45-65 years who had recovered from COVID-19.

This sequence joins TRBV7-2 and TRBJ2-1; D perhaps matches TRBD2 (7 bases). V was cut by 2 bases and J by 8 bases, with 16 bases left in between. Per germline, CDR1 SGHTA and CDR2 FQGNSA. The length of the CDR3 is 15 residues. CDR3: CASSLKGGRVDEQFF. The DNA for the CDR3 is TGTGCCAGCAGCTTAAAGGGGGGGAGGGTTGATGAGCAGTTCTTC.

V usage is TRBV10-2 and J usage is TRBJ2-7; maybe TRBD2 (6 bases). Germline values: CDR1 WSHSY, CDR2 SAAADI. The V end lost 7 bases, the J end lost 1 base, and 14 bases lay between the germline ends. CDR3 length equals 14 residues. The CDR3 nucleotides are TGCGCCAGCACCACCGGGACTTCATCCTACGAGCAGTACTTC. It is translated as CASTTGTSSYEQYF.

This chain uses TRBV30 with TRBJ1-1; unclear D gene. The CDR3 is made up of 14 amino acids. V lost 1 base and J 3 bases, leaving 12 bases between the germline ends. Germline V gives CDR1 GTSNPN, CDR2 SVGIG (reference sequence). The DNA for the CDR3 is TGTGCCTGGAGTGCCGGGATCATGGACACTGAAGCTTTCTTT. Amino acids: CAWSAGIMDTEAFF.

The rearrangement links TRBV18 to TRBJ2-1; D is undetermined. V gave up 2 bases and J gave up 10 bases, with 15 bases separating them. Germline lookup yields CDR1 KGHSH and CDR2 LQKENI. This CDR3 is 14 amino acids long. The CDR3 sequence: CASSPDRVGQEQFF. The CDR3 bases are TGTGCCAGCTCACCAGATCGGGTGGGTCAAGAGCAGTTCTTC. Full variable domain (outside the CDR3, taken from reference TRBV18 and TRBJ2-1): NAGVMQNPRHLVRRRGQEARLRCSPMKGHSHVYWYRQLPEEGLKFMVYLQKENIIDESGMPKERFSAEFPKEGPSILRIQQVVRGDSAAYFCASSPDRVGQEQFFGPGTRLTVL.

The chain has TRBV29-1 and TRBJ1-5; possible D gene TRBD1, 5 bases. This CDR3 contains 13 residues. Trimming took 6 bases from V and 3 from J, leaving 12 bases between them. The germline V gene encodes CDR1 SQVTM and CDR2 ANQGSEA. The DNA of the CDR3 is TGCAGCGTCGCTGACAGTCTCAATCAGCCCCAGCATTTT. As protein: CSVADSLNQPQHF. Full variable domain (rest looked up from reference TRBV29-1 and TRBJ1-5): SAVISQKPSRDICQRGTSLTIQCQVDSQVTMMFWYRQQPGQSLTLIATANQGSEATYESGFVIDKFPISRPNLTFSTLTVSNMSPEDSSIYLCSVADSLNQPQHFGDGTRLSIL.

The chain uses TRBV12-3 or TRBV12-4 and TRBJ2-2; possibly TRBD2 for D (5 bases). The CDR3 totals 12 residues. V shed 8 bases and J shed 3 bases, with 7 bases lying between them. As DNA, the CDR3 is TGTGCCAGCGACTATTACACCGGGGAGCTGTTTTTT. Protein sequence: CASDYYTGELFF.

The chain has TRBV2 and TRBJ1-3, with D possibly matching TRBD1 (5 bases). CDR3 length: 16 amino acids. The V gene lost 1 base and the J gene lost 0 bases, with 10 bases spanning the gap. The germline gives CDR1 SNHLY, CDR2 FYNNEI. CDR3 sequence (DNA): TGTGCCAGCAGTGAAGTCCAGGGCCACTCTGGAAACACCATATATTTT. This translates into CASSEVQGHSGNTIYF. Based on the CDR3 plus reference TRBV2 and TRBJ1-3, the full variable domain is EPEVTQTPSHQVTQMGQEVILRCVPISNHLYFYWYRQILGQKVEFLVSFYNNEISEKSEIFDDQFSVERPDGSNFTLKIRSTKLEDSAMYFCASSEVQGHSGNTIYFGEGSWLTVV.

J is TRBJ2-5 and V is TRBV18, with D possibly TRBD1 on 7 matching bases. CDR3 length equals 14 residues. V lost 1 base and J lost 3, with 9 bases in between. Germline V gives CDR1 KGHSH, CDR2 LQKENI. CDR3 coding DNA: TGTGCCAGCTCACCACGCGGGACAGAAGAGACCCAGTACTTC. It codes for CASSPRGTEETQYF.

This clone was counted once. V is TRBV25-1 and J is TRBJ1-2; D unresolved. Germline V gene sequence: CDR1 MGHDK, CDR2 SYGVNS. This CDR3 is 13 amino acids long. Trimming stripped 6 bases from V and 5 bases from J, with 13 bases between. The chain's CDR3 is CASRGIRGYGYTF. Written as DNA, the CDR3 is TGTGCCAGCAGAGGGATCAGAGGGTATGGCTACACCTTC.

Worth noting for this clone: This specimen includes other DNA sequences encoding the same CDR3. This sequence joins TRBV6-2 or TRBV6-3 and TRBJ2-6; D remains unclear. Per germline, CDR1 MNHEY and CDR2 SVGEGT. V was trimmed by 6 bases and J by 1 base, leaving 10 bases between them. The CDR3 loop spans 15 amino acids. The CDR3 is CASSPGGSGANVLTF. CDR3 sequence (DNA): TGTGCCAGCAGCCCTGGCGGATCTGGGGCCAACGTCCTGACTTTC.

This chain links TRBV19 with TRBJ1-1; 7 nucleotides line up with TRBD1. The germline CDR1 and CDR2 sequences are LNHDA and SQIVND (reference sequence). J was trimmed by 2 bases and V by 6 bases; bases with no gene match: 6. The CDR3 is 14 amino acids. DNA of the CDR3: TGTGCCAGTAGCCTACGACAGGGAAACACTGAAGCTTTCTTT. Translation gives CASSLRQGNTEAFF.

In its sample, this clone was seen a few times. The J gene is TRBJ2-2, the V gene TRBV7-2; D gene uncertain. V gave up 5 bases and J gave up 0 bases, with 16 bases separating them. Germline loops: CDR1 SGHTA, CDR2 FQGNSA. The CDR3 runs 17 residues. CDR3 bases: TGTGCCAGCAGCCCAGTGGTGGCCTCCACGAACACCGGGGAGCTGTTTTTT. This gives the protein CASSPVVASTNTGELFF.